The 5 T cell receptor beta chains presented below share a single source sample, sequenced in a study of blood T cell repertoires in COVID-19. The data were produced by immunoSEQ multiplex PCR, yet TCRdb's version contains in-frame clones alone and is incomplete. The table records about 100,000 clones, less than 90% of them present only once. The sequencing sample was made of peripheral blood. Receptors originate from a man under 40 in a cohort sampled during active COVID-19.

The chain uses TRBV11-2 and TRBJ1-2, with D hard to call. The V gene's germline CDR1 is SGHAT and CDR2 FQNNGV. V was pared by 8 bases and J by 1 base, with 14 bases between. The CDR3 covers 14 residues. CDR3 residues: CASGGQPLNYGYTF. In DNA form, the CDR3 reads TGTGCCAGCGGCGGGCAACCCCTTAACTATGGCTACACCTTC. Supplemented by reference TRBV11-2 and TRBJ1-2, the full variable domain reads EAGVAQSPRYKIIEKRQSVAFWCNPISGHATLYWYQQILGQGPKLLIQFQNNGVVDDSQLPKDRFSAERLKGVDSTLKIQPAKLEDSAVYLCASGGQPLNYGYTFGSGTRLTVV.

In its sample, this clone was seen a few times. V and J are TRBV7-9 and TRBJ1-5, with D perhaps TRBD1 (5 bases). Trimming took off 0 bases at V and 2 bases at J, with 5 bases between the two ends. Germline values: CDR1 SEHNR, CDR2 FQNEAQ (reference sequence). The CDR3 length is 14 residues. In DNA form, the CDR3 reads TGTGCCAGCAGCTTAGCAGGGGGCAATCAGCCCCAGCATTTT. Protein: CASSLAGGNQPQHF.

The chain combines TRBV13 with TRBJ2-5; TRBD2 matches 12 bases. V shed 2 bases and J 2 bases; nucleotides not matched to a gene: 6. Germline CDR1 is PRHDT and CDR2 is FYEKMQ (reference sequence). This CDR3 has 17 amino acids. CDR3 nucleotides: TGTGCCAGCAGCTTACCCCTCGGACTAGCGGGGCAAGAGACCCAGTACTTC. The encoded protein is CASSLPLGLAGQETQYF.

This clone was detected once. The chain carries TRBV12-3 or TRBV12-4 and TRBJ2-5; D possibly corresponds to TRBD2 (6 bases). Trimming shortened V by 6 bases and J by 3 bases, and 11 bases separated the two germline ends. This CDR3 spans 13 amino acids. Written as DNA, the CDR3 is TGTGCCAGCAGCCGGGGGACGGAAGAGACCCAGTACTTC. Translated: CASSRGTEETQYF.

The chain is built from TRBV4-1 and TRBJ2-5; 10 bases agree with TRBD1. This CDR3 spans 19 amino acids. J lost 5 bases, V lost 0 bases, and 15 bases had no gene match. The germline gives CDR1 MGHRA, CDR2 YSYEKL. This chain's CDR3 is CASSQEGAGTGERGETQYF. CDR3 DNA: TGCGCCAGCAGCCAAGAGGGTGCGGGGACAGGGGAAAGAGGGGAGACCCAGTACTTC.